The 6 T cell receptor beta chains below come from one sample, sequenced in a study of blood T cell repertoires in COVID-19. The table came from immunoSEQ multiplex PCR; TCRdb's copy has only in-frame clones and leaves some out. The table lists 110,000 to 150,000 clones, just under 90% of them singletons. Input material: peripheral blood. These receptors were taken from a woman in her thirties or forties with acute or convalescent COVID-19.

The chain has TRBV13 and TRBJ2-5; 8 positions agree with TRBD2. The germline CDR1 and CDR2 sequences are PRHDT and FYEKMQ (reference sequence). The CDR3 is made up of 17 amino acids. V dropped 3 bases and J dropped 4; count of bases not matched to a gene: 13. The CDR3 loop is CASSLNPPGAGGETQYF. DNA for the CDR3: TGTGCCAGCAGCTTGAACCCTCCCGGGGCGGGAGGAGAGACCCAGTACTTC.

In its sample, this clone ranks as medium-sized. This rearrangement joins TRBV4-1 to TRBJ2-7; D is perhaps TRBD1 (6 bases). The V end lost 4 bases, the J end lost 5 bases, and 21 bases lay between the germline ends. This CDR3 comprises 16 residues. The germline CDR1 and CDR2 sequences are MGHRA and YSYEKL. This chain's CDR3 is CASSPQGAGGGNEQYF. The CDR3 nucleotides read TGCGCCAGCAGCCCTCAAGGGGCTGGGGGCGGCAACGAGCAGTACTTC.

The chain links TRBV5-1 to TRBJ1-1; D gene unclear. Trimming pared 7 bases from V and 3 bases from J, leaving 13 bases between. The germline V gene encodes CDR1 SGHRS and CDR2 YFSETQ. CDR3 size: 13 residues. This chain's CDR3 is CASAGLRDTEAFF. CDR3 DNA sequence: TGCGCCAGCGCAGGCCTGCGTGACACTGAAGCTTTCTTT.

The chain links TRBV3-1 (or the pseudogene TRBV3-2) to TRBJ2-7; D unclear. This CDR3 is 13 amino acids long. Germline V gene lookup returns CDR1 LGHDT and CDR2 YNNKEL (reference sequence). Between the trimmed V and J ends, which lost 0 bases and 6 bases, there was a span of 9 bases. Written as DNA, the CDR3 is TGTGCCAGCAGCCAAGATGCCCCAGGCGAGCAGTACTTC. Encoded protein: CASSQDAPGEQYF.

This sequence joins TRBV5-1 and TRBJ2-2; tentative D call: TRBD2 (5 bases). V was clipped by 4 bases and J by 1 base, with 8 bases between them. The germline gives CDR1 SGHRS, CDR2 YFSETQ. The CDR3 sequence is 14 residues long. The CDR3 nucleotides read TGCGCCAGCAGCGGACGGGGGAACACCGGGGAGCTGTTTTTT. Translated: CASSGRGNTGELFF.

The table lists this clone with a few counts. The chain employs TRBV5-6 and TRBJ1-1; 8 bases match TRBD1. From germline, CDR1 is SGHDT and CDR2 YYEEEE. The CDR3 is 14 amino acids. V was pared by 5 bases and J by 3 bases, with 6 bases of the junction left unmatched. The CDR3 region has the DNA TGTGCCAGCAGGTTCAGGGGGCTTGACACTGAAGCTTTCTTT. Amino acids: CASRFRGLDTEAFF.